This is a list of T cell receptor beta chains from one sample in a study of cytomegalovirus exposure and HLA in healthy donors. Method: immunoSEQ multiplex PCR; TCRdb's copy keeps in-frame clones and lacks some. The sample consists of about 240,000 clones, about 80% of them appearing once. The specimen sequenced was PBMCs. The receptors come from a woman aged 55-70 years in good health and CMV-seropositive. Both conserved end residues are part of each CDR3. Each record gives: clone size, D gene, V gene, J gene, CDR3 DNA, CDR3 protein. A D gene is named only where the DNA matches it firmly. A row's size may be missing; if present it is once, few, many or a size class.

>-|-|TRBV29-1|TRBJ2-5
TGCAGCGTTGTGCTGACAGGCCAGACCCAGTACTTC
CSVVLTGQTQYF
>-|-|TRBV5-1|TRBJ2-2
TGCGCCAGCAGCCCTAGGGGGGGGCTGAACACCGGGGAGCTGTTTTTT
CASSPRGGLNTGELFF
>-|TRBD2|TRBV5-4|TRBJ2-3
TGTGCCAGCAGCTTGGTGGGGAGCGGGAGAGCAGATACGCAGTATTTT
CASSLVGSGRADTQYF
>-|-|TRBV6-5|TRBJ1-5
TGTGCCAGCAGTCCAGATACACCCAGCAATCAGCCCCAGCATTTT
CASSPDTPSNQPQHF
>few|TRBD2|TRBV19|TRBJ2-7
TGTGCCAGTAGTATAATAGCTAGCGGGAGGTACGAGCAGTACTTC
CASSIIASGRYEQYF
>-|TRBD2|TRBV7-2|TRBJ2-3
TGTGCCAGCAGCTTACGGACTAGCGGTTACACAGATACGCAGTATTTT
CASSLRTSGYTDTQYF
>few|TRBD1|TRBV6-5|TRBJ1-2
TGTGCCAGCAGTTACTTATCCGGGACAGGGGTTTATGGCTACACCTTC
CASSYLSGTGVYGYTF
>-|TRBD1|TRBV5-1|TRBJ2-3
TGCGCCAGCAGCACTGGACAGGGAGTAGGCTCGGATACGCAGTATTTT
CASSTGQGVGSDTQYF
>-|-|TRBV19|TRBJ1-2
TGTGCCAGTAAACCCCTCGACAGTTATGGCTACACCTTC
CASKPLDSYGYTF
>-|-|TRBV7-9|TRBJ2-7
TGTGCCAGCAGCTTCGCCTACGAGCAGTACTTC
CASSFAYEQYF
>-|TRBD1|TRBV2|TRBJ1-5
TGTGCCAGTGGGGGACAGGGCGGTCAGCCCCAGCATTTT
CASGGQGGQPQHF
>-|-|TRBV6-1|TRBJ2-7
TGTGCCAGCAGTGAAGGGAGCTCCTACGAGCAGTACTTC
CASSEGSSYEQYF
>-|-|TRBV18|TRBJ1-4
TGTGCCAGCTCACCTCGGGGTTACAAGTCGTTTGCAACTAATGAAAAACTGTTTTTT
CASSPRGYKSFATNEKLFF
>-|-|TRBV6-1|TRBJ2-5
TGTGCCAGCAGTGATGGAGCGTACACATCGGAGACCCAGTACTTC
CASSDGAYTSETQYF
>few|TRBD2|TRBV29-1|TRBJ2-5
TGCAGCGTTGGCGGCCCTGGACTAGCGGGAGGAGGCTTTGATAAAGAGACCCAGTACTTC
CSVGGPGLAGGGFDKETQYF
>few|TRBD2|TRBV18|TRBJ2-3
TGTGCCAGCTCACCACCGGGAGGGTCAGGCCATACGCAGTATTTT
CASSPPGGSGHTQYF
>-|-|TRBV15|TRBJ2-1
TGTGCCACCAGCAAGGGCGGGATAGGCAATGAGCAGTTCTTC
CATSKGGIGNEQFF
>-|-|TRBV2|TRBJ2-7
TGTGCCAGCAGTGAAGCCCCGGCTAGGCCGTACTTC
CASSEAPARPYF
>-|-|TRBV7-9|TRBJ2-7
TGTGCCAGCAGCTCGAGCGGCACGACCTACGAGCAGTACTTC
CASSSSGTTYEQYF
>-|TRBD2|TRBV7-9|TRBJ2-3
TGTGCCAACTCGGGACTAGCGGGAAAGGATACGCAGTATTTT
CANSGLAGKDTQYF
>few|-|TRBV28|TRBJ1-2
TGTGCCAGCAGTTCCGGCGGGTCTCCTTATGGCTACACCTTC
CASSSGGSPYGYTF
>-|-|TRBV27|TRBJ2-7
TGTGCCAGCAGTACCACAAAGCGCCCTAGCTCCTACGAGCAGTACTTC
CASSTTKRPSSYEQYF
>-|-|TRBV14|TRBJ1-1
TGTGCCAGCAGCCTACAGCCAGTTTCGAACACTGAAGCTTTCTTT
CASSLQPVSNTEAFF
>-|TRBD1|TRBV7-2|TRBJ1-5
TGTGCCAGCAGCATACAGGGGTATAGCAATCAGCCCCAGCATTTT
CASSIQGYSNQPQHF
>few|TRBD1|TRBV6-6|TRBJ1-5
TGTGCCAGCAGTCAGGGGGCGAGGCAGCCCCAGCATTTT
CASSQGARQPQHF
>-|TRBD2|TRBV6-1|TRBJ2-7
TGTGCCAGCAGCGTTAGCGGGAGTCTCTACGAGCAGTACTTC
CASSVSGSLYEQYF
>-|TRBD1|TRBV2|TRBJ1-6
TGTGCCAGCAGCGAGGACAGGCTTTATAATTCACCCCTCCACTTT
CASSEDRLYNSPLHF
>few|TRBD1|TRBV6-6|TRBJ2-5
TGTGCCAGCAGTCCCCTTACAGGGGGTGAGTACTTC
CASSPLTGGEYF
>few|TRBD1|TRBV30|TRBJ2-3
TGTGCCTGGAACCCGGGACAGGGGGCGAGCACAGATACGCAGTATTTT
CAWNPGQGASTDTQYF
>few|-|TRBV11-2|TRBJ2-1
TGTGCCAGCAGCTTAGCGGAGGGCCGGCACAATGAGCAGTTCTTC
CASSLAEGRHNEQFF
>-|TRBD2|TRBV27|TRBJ2-7
TGTGCCAGCAGCGTTACGAAGCGGGACTACGAGCAGTACTTC
CASSVTKRDYEQYF
>-|TRBD1|TRBV6-1|TRBJ1-5
TGTGCCAGCATTCCGGACAGGGCCAAGGAGCCCCAGCATTTT
CASIPDRAKEPQHF
>-|TRBD1|TRBV5-1|TRBJ1-5
TGCGCCAGCAGCTTGGGACAGGGTGGGGAGCCCCAGCATTTT
CASSLGQGGEPQHF
>once|-|TRBV5-8|TRBJ1-5
TGTGCCAGCAGCCGGTTTAACGCGGCCAATCAGCCCCAGCATTTT
CASSRFNAANQPQHF
>-|-|TRBV9|TRBJ2-2
TGTGCCAGCAGCGTAGAGGGAGCCGGGGAGCTGTTTTTT
CASSVEGAGELFF
>-|-|TRBV7-9|TRBJ2-7
TGTGCCAGCAGCTTACCCGGACAGACCTACGAGCAGTACTTC
CASSLPGQTYEQYF
>-|TRBD1|TRBV7-3|TRBJ1-4
TGTGCCAGCAGCCCGACAGGGACAGAAAAACTGTTTTTT
CASSPTGTEKLFF
>-|TRBD1|TRBV7-9|TRBJ1-1
TGTGCCAGCAGCTTAGCCGGCAGGGGGCAAGGCACTGAAGCTTTCTTT
CASSLAGRGQGTEAFF
>-|-|TRBV19|TRBJ1-5
TGTGCCAGCACGGGACTAAGCCAGCCCCAGCATTTT
CASTGLSQPQHF
>-|-|TRBV6-5|TRBJ1-1
TGTGCCAGCCGGACAGACCGGAACACTGAAGCTTTCTTT
CASRTDRNTEAFF
>once|TRBD2|TRBV18|TRBJ2-3
TGTGCCAGCTCTCCCATCGCGGGAGTTGGCACAGATACGCAGTATTTT
CASSPIAGVGTDTQYF
>-|TRBD1|TRBV5-6|TRBJ1-5
TGTGCCAGCAGCTTCGACAGGGATCAGCCCCAGCATTTT
CASSFDRDQPQHF
>-|-|TRBV5-1|TRBJ1-1
TGCGCCAGCAGCTTGGGAGGTGTGGACACTGAAGCTTTCTTT
CASSLGGVDTEAFF
>-|-|TRBV5-6|TRBJ2-1
TGTGCCAGCAGCTTAATGAGCTCCTACAATGAGCAGTTCTTC
CASSLMSSYNEQFF
>-|-|TRBV18|TRBJ1-5
TGTGCCAGCTCACGGTCGACACCCAATAGCAATCAGCCCCAGCATTTT
CASSRSTPNSNQPQHF
>-|TRBD2|TRBV7-8|TRBJ2-7
TGTGCCAGCAGCTTAGCGAAAGGGAGGGAGAACGAGCAGTACTTC
CASSLAKGRENEQYF
>-|-|TRBV9|TRBJ1-4
TGTGCCAGCAGCGTAGGGGGGGGTAGTGAAAAACTGTTTTTT
CASSVGGGSEKLFF
>-|TRBD1|TRBV7-2|TRBJ1-1
TGTGCCAGCAGCCTTACAGGGGGCGCAGGCACTGAAGCTTTCTTT
CASSLTGGAGTEAFF
>-|TRBD1|TRBV27|TRBJ2-7
TGTGCCAGCAGGCTACAGGGGACCGACGAGCAGTACTTC
CASRLQGTDEQYF
>-|-|TRBV7-3|TRBJ1-1
TGTGCCAGCAGCTTATATCAGGGGTTCGCTGAAGCTTTCTTT
CASSLYQGFAEAFF
>-|TRBD1|TRBV5-1|TRBJ1-1
TGCGCCAGCACCACGGGACAGCCTGGGACTGAAGCTTTCTTT
CASTTGQPGTEAFF
>-|-|TRBV18|TRBJ2-1
TGTGCCAGCTCAAATGGGCATGAGCAGTTCTTC
CASSNGHEQFF
>-|TRBD1|TRBV5-5|TRBJ1-2
TGTGCCAGCAGCGGTACAGGGGGAAACTATGGCTACACCTTC
CASSGTGGNYGYTF